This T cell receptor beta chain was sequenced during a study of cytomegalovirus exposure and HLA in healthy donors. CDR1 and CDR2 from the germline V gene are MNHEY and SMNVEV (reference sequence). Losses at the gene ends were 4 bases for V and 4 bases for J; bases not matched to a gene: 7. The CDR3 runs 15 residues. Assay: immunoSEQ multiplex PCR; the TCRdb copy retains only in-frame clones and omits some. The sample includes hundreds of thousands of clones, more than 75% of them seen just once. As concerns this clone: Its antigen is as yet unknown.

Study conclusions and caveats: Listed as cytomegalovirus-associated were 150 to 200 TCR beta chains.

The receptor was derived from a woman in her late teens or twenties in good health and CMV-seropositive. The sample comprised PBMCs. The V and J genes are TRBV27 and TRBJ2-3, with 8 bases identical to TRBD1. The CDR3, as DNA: TGTGCCAGCAGTTCTTGGACAGGGCAGGCAGATACGCAGTATTTT. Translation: CASSSWTGQADTQYF.